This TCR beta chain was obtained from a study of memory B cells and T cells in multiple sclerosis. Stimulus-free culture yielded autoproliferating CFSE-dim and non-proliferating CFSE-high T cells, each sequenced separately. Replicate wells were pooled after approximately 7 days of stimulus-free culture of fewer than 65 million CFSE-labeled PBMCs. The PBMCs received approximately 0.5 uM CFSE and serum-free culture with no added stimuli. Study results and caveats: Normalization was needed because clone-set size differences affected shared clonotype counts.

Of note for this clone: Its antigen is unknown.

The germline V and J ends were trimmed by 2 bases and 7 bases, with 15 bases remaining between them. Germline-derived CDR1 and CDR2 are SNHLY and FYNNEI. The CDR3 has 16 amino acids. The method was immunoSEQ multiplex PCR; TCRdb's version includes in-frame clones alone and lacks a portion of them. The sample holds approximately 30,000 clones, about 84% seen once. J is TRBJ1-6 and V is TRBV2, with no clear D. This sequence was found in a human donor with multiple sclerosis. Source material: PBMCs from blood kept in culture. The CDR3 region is CASSERPFHLNSPLHF. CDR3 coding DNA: TGTGCCAGCAGTGAAAGACCGTTCCACCTAAATTCACCCCTCCACTTT.